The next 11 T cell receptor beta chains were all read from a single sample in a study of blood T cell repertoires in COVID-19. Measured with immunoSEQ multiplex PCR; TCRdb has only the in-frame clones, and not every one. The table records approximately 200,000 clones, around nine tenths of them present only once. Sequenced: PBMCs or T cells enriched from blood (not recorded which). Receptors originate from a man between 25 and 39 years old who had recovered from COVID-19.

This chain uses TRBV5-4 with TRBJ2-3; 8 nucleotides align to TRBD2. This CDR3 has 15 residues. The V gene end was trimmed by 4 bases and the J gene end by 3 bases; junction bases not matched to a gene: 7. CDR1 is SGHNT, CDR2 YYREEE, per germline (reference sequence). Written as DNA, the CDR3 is TGTGCCAGCAGCCAGGGACTAGGTAGGACAGATACGCAGTATTTT. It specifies CASSQGLGRTDTQYF.

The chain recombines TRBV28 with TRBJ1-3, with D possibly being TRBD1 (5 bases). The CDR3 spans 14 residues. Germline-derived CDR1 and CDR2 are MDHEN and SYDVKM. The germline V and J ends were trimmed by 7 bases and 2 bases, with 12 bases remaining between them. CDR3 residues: CASTRWGAGNTIYF. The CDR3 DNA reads TGTGCCAGCACCCGATGGGGGGCTGGAAACACCATATATTTT. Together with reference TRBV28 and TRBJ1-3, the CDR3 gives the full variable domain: DVKVTQSSRYLVKRTGEKVFLECVQDMDHENMFWYRQDPGLGLRLIYFSYDVKMKEKGDIPEGYSVSREKKERFSLILESASTNQTSMYLCASTRWGAGNTIYFGEGSWLTVV.

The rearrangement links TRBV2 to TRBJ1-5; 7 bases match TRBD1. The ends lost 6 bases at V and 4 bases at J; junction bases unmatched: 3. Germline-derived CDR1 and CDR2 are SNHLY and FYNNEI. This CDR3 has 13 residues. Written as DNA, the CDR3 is TGTGCCAGCAGGGACAGGAGTAATCAGCCCCAGCATTTT. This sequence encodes CASRDRSNQPQHF.

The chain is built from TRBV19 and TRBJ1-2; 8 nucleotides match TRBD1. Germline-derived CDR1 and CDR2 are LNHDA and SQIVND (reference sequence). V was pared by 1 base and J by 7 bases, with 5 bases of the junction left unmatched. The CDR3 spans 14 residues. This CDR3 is CASSIGQGAAGYTF. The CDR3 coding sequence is TGTGCCAGTAGTATAGGTCAGGGGGCGGCTGGCTACACCTTC.

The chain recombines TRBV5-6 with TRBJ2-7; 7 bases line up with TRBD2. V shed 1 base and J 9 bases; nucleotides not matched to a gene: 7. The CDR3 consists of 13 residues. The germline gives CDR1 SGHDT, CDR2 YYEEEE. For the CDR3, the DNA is TGTGCCAGCAGCTTGTACACCGGGAGGAGGCAGTACTTC. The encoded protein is CASSLYTGRRQYF.

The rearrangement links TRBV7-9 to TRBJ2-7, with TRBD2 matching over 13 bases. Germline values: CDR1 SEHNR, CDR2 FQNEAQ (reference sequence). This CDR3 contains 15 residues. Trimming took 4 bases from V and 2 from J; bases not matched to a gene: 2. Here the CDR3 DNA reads TGTGCCAGCAGCTGGGGACTAGCGGGGACCTACGAGCAGTACTTC. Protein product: CASSWGLAGTYEQYF.

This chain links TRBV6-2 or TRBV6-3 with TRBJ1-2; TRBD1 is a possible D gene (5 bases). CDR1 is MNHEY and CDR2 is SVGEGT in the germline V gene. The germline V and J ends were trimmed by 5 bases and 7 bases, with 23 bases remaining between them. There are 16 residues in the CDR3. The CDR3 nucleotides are TGTGCCAGCAGTCCACGACTGAACACCAGGGTCGTTGGCTACACCTTC. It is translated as CASSPRLNTRVVGYTF.

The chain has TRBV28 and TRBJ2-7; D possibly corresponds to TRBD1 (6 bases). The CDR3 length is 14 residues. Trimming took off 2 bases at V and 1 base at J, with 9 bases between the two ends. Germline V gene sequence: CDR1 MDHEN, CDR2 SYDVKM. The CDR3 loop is CASSLMDSSYEQYF. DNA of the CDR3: TGTGCCAGCAGTTTAATGGACAGTTCCTACGAGCAGTACTTC.

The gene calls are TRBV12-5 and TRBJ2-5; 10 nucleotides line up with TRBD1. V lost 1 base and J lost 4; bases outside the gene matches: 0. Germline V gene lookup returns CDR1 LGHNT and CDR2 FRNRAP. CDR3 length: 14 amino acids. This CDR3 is CASGLGDRGETQYF. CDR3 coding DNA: TGTGCTAGTGGTTTGGGGGACAGGGGAGAGACCCAGTACTTC.

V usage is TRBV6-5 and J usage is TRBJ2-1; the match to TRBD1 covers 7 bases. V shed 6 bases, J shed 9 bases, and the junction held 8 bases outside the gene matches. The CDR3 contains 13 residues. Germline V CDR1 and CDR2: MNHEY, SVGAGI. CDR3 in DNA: TGTGCCAGCAGGGTTATAGGACAGGCTGAGCAGTTCTTC. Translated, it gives CASRVIGQAEQFF.

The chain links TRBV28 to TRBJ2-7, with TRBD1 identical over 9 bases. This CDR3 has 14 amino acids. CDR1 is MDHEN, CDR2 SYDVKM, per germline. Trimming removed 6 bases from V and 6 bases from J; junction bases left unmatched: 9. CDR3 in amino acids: CASRGTGQGSEQYF. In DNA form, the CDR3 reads TGTGCCAGCAGGGGAACGGGACAGGGTTCCGAGCAGTACTTC.